A selection of T cell receptor beta chains follows, all from one sample in a study of memory CD8 T cells in hepatitis C reinfection. Clones were sequenced by immunoSEQ multiplex PCR, and TCRdb holds only the in-frame ones, with some missing. Of 2,600 or so clones in the sample, about 90% are singletons; the top ten hold 21%. The sequencing sample was made of naive CD8+ T cells sorted from blood. The receptor set was obtained from a man in his forties or fifties with hepatitis C virus infection. The CDR3 runs from the conserved cysteine through the conserved F or W. Each record gives: clone size, J gene, D gene, V gene, CDR3 protein, CDR3 DNA. D genes are given only for firm matches. Clone size appears in some rows only: once, few, many, or a class for an expanded clone.

>.|TRBJ2-3|TRBD1|TRBV28
CASSINPGQGIADTQYF
TGTGCCAGCAGTATAAACCCGGGACAGGGGATCGCAGATACGCAGTATTTT
>.|TRBJ1-6|.|TRBV4-2
CASSQLQAGDSPLHF
TGTGCCAGCAGCCAGCTACAGGCTGGGGATTCACCCCTCCACTTT
>once|TRBJ1-1|TRBD1|TRBV9
CASSEAQGFGTEAFF
TGTGCCAGCAGCGAAGCACAGGGGTTCGGCACTGAAGCTTTCTTT
>.|TRBJ2-2|TRBD2|TRBV7-6
CASSLSGGSVTGELFF
TGTGCCAGCAGCTTATCAGGCGGGAGTGTCACCGGGGAGCTGTTTTTT
>.|TRBJ2-1|TRBD1|TRBV28
CASSSYGTGGHNEQFF
TGTGCCAGCTCTTCTTACGGGACAGGGGGCCACAATGAGCAGTTCTTC
>.|TRBJ1-4|.|TRBV28
CASKIDRLNEKLFF
TGTGCCAGCAAAATTGACAGGCTTAATGAAAAACTGTTTTTT
>.|TRBJ2-7|.|TRBV7-9
CASSPRAGHPYEQYF
TGTGCCAGCAGCCCCCGCGCGGGCCACCCGTACGAGCAGTACTTC
>.|TRBJ1-5|.|TRBV13
CASGSGNQPQHF
TGTGCCAGCGGTTCAGGAAATCAGCCCCAGCATTTT
>.|TRBJ2-1|.|TRBV9
CASSPDGGAGEQFF
TGTGCCAGCAGCCCAGATGGGGGGGCAGGGGAGCAGTTCTTC
>large|TRBJ1-3|TRBD1|TRBV28
CASSLFAIPDRPSGNTIYF
TGTGCCAGCAGTTTATTTGCGATCCCGGACAGGCCCTCTGGAAACACCATATATTTT
>.|TRBJ1-1|.|TRBV19
CASRILQDFNTEAFF
TGTGCCAGTAGGATCCTACAGGATTTCAACACTGAAGCTTTCTTT
>once|TRBJ1-2|.|TRBV5-5
CASSDPPQGSYGYTF
TGTGCCAGCAGCGACCCACCACAGGGCTCTTACGGCTACACCTTC
>.|TRBJ2-1|.|TRBV4-1
CASSLILGDEQFF
TGCGCCAGCAGCCTCATTCTGGGCGATGAGCAGTTCTTC
>once|TRBJ2-7|TRBD2|TRBV4-3
CASSQEPLAGGSYEQYF
TGCGCCAGCAGCCAAGAGCCTCTAGCGGGAGGGAGCTACGAGCAGTACTTC
>few|TRBJ1-2|TRBD1|TRBV4-3
CASSQGAPGGQSNYGYTF
TGCGCCAGCAGCCAAGGGGCCCCCGGGGGACAGAGTAACTATGGCTACACCTTC
>.|TRBJ2-2|.|TRBV7-3
CASGRRNTGELFF
TGTGCCAGCGGGCGCCGGAACACCGGGGAGCTGTTTTTT
>.|TRBJ2-7|.|TRBV27
CASSFGRGEIYEQYF
TGTGCCAGCAGTTTTGGGAGGGGGGAAATCTACGAGCAGTACTTC
>.|TRBJ1-5|.|TRBV6-5
CASSYSGRINQPQHF
TGTGCCAGCAGTTACTCGGGCAGGATAAATCAGCCCCAGCATTTT
>.|TRBJ1-5|.|TRBV15
CATSRAGQGNNQPQHF
TGTGCCACCAGCAGAGCGGGCCAGGGGAACAATCAGCCCCAGCATTTT
>few|TRBJ2-1|TRBD2|TRBV9
CASSVAGGREQFF
TGTGCCAGCAGCGTTGCGGGGGGCCGTGAGCAGTTCTTC
>.|TRBJ2-7|.|TRBV6-1
CASSEATGTVYEQYF
TGTGCCAGCAGTGAAGCGACGGGAACTGTCTACGAGCAGTACTTC
>.|TRBJ1-6|TRBD1|TRBV7-9
CASSPRTGSSYNSPLHF
TGTGCCAGCAGCCCGAGGACAGGGAGCTCCTATAATTCACCCCTCCACTTT